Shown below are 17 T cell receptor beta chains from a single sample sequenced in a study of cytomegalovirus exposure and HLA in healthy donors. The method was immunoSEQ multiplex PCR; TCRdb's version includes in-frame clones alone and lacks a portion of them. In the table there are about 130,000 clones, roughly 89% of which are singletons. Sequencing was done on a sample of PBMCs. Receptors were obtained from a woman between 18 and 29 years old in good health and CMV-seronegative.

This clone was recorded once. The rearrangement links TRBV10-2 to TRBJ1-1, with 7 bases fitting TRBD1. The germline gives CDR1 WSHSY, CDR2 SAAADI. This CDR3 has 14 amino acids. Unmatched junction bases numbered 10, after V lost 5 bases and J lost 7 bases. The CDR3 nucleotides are TGCGCCAGCAGTCGGTCAGGGGGAGCCCTTGAAGCTTTCTTT. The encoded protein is CASSRSGGALEAFF.

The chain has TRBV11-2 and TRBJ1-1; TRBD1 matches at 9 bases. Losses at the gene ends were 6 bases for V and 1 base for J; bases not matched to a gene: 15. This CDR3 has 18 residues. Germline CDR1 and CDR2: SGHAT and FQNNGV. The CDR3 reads CASRRIPGQGASNTEAFF. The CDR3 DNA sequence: TGTGCCAGCAGACGAATTCCGGGACAGGGAGCTTCGAACACTGAAGCTTTCTTT.

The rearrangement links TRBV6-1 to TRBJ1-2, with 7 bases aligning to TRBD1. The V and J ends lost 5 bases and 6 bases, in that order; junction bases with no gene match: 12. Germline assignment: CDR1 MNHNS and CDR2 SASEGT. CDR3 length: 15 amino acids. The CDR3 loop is CASSPIPGGGDGYTF. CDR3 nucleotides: TGTGCCAGCAGTCCTATACCAGGGGGAGGAGATGGCTACACCTTC.

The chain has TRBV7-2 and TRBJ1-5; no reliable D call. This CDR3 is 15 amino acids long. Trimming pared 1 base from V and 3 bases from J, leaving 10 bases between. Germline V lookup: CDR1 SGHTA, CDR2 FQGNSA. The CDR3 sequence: CASSLGGSDNQPQHF. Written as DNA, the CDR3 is TGTGCCAGCAGCTTAGGCGGCAGTGACAATCAGCCCCAGCATTTT.

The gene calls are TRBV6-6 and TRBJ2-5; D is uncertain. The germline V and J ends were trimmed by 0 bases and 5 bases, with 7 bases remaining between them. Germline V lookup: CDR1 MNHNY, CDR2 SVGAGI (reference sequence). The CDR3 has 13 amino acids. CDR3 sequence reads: CASSYSFLETQYF. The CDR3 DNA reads TGTGCCAGCAGTTACTCGTTTCTCGAGACCCAGTACTTC.

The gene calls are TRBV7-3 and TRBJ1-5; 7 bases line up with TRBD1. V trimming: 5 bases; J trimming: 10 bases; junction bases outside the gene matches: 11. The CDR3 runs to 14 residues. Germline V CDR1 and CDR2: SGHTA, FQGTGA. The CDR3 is CASSPTGPGGPQHF. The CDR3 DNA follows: TGTGCCAGCAGCCCGACAGGGCCCGGAGGACCCCAGCATTTT. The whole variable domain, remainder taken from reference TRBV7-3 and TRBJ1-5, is GAGVSQTPSNKVTEKGKYVELRCDPISGHTALYWYRQSLGQGPEFLIYFQGTGAADDSGLPNDRFFAVRPEGSVSTLKIQRTERGDSAVYLCASSPTGPGGPQHFGDGTRLSIL.

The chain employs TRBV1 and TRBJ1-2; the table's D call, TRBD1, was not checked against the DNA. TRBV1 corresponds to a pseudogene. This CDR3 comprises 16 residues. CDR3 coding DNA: TGCACCAGCAGCCAAGAGGGACAGGGGGCTAACTATGGCTACACCTTC. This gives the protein CTSSQEGQGANYGYTF.

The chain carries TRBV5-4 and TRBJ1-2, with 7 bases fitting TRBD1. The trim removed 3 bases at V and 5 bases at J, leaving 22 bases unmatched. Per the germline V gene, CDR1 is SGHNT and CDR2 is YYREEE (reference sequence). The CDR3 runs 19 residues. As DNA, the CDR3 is TGTGCCAGCAGCTCCGGGACAGCGGTTATTGCCTATCTTAATTATGGCTACACCTTC. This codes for CASSSGTAVIAYLNYGYTF.

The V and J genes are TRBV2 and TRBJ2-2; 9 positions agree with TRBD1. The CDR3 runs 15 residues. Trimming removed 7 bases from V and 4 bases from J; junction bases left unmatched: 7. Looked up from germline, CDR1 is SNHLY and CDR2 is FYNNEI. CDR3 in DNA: TGTGCCAGCACGGGGGACAGGGTTGGCACCGGGGAGCTGTTTTTT. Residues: CASTGDRVGTGELFF. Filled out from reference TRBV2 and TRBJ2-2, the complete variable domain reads EPEVTQTPSHQVTQMGQEVILRCVPISNHLYFYWYRQILGQKVEFLVSFYNNEISEKSEIFDDQFSVERPDGSNFTLKIRSTKLEDSAMYFCASTGDRVGTGELFFGEGSRLTVL.

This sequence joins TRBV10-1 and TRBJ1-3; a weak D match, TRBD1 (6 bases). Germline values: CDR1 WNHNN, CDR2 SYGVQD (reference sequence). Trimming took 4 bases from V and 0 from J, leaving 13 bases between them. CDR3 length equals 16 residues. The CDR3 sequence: CASSGRQEYSGNTIYF. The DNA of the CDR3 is TGCGCCAGCAGTGGGCGACAGGAATACTCTGGAAACACCATATATTTT.

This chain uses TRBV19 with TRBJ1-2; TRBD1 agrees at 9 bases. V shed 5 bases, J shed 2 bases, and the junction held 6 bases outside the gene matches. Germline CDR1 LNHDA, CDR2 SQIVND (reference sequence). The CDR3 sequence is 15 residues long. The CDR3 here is CASSAHRGQNYGYTF. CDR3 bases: TGTGCCAGTAGTGCTCACAGGGGGCAGAACTATGGCTACACCTTC.

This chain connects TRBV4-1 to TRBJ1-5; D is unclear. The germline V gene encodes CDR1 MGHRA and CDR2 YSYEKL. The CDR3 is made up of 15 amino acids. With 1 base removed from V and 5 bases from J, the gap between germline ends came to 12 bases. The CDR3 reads CASSQVEGSYQPQHF. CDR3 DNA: TGCGCCAGCAGCCAAGTGGAGGGCAGCTATCAGCCCCAGCATTTT.

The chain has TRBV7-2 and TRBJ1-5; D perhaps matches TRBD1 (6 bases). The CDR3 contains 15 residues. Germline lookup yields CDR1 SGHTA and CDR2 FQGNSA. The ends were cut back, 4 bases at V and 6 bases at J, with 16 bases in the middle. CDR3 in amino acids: CASSSRSGAGQPQHF. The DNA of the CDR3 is TGTGCCAGCAGCTCGAGATCAGGGGCCGGTCAGCCCCAGCATTTT. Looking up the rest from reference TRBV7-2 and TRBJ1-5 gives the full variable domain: GAGVSQSPSNKVTEKGKDVELRCDPISGHTALYWYRQSLGQGLEFLIYFQGNSAPDKSGLPSDRFSAERTGGSVSTLTIQRTQQEDSAVYLCASSSRSGAGQPQHFGDGTRLSIL.

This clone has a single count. DNA of the CDR3: TGTGCCAGCAGCTTATTGGGACTAGCGGGGGGATCCGATACGCAGTATTTT. Encoded protein: CASSLLGLAGGSDTQYF. This rearrangement joins TRBV7-9 to TRBJ2-3; the match to TRBD2 covers 15 bases. The length of the CDR3 is 17 residues. Germline assignment: CDR1 SEHNR and CDR2 FQNEAQ (reference sequence). Germline trimming cut 2 bases from V and 6 bases from J; bases unmatched to any gene: 6.

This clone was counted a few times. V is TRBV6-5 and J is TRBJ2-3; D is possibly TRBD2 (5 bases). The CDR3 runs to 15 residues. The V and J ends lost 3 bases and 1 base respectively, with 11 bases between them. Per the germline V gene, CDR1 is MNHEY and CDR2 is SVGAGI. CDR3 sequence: CASSYRGLGTDTQYF. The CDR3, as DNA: TGTGCCAGCAGTTATCGGGGATTAGGCACAGATACGCAGTATTTT.

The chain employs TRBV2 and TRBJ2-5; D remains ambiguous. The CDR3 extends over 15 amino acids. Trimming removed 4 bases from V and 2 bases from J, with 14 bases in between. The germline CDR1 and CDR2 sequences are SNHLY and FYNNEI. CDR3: CASSGWQRGQETQYF. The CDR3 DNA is TGTGCCAGCAGTGGGTGGCAGCGAGGACAAGAGACCCAGTACTTC.

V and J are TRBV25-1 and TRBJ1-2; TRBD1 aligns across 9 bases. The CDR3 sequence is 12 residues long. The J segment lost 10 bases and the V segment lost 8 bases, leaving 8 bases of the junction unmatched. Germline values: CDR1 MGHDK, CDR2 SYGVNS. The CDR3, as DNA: TGTGCCAGCTGTCCCGGGACAGGGTACTACACCTTC. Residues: CASCPGTGYYTF.